This note documents a single T cell receptor beta chain sequence. Its specificity is not known. This entry is derived from a study of T cells in Graves' hyperthyroidism and ophthalmopathy. The CDR3 has 13 amino acids. CDR1 and CDR2 from the germline V gene are DFQATT and SNEGSKA (reference sequence). Between the trimmed V and J ends, which lost 4 bases and 3 bases, there was a span of 13 bases. Amplified regions were TCR beta CDR3 sequences from RNA transcripts. The TCR CDR3 was amplified in a first-round RT-PCR using the HTBI primer set. From the multiplex PCR reads, TCRdb called clonotypes with MiXCR, one entry per CDR3 protein. The table shows some 600,000 distinct CDR3 sequences, with about 45% occurring only once. Findings and caveats of the study: Blood also held most thyroid clonotypes expanded beyond 0.001.

The sample taken for sequencing was peripheral blood or thyroid tissue (not recorded which). The receptor was derived from a young woman with Graves' hyperthyroidism. The J gene is TRBJ2-7, the V gene TRBV20-1, with D tentatively TRBD2 (5 bases). The CDR3 spells CSAIVAGDYEQYF. CDR3 DNA: TGCAGTGCTATTGTGGCGGGTGACTACGAGCAGTACTTC.